What follows describes a single T cell receptor (beta chain). Primed by a sample-barcoded 5' primer and a J-beta primer mix, a second PCR proceeded for about 6 to 12 cycles. There were at least 2.5 million CDR3-containing paired-end reads obtained from each sample. Each CDR3 protein is one row after TCRdb ran MiXCR on the 5' RACE reads. The sample contains around 1,000,000 distinct CDR3 sequences, about two fifths of which appear only once. This sample was included in a study of blood T cells in healthy people across ages. The CDR3 is made up of 16 amino acids. Germline CDR1 and CDR2: SGHTA and FQGNSA. J was trimmed by 4 bases and V by 5 bases; bases with no gene match: 11.

The sample taken for sequencing was blood. The V call is TRBV7-2, the J call TRBJ2-1; 7 bases line up with TRBD1. The TCR sequence derives from a man between 18 and 35 years old in good health. The CDR3 bases are TGTGCCAGCAGCCCTACCGGGACAGTGAGTTACAATGAGCAGTTCTTC. Residues: CASSPTGTVSYNEQFF.